This record covers a single TCR beta chain. These data belong to a study of blood T cell repertoires in COVID-19. Study at large: Some COVID-19 samples were acute and others convalescent; all came from the United States, Italy and Spain. T cells, B-cell-depleted T cells, or PBMCs supplied cDNA or gDNA.

This CDR3 comprises 17 residues. Germline V CDR1 and CDR2: SGHRS, YFSETQ. V was clipped by 3 bases and J by 0 bases; unmatched bases: 3. As handled by the study authors: For nucleated cells, counts were estimated from reference gene primer amplification. Sequencing used immunoSEQ multiplex PCR; TCRdb keeps in-frame clones, though not all of them. V and J calls and clone size are those listed in that table; D and trimming were worked out from the DNA. The table shows 90,000 to 120,000 clones, with around 80% occurring only once. This clonotype was obtained from a man in his 70s with acute or convalescent COVID-19. This sequence joins TRBV5-1 and TRBJ2-2; 12 bases are a match to TRBD2. The sequenced sample consisted of peripheral blood. CDR3 region: CASSSLAGGPNTGELFF. Written as DNA, the CDR3 is TGCGCCAGCAGCTCCCTAGCGGGGGGGCCGAACACCGGGGAGCTGTTTTTT.